This TCR beta chain was retrieved from a study of T cell responses to AZD1222 COVID-19 vaccine. As to this clone: The antigen remains undetermined.

The study pooled second doses at about 4 or about 12 weeks. Repertoires were generated with immunoSEQ multiplex PCR, while TCRdb's copy carries only in-frame clones and drops some. The sample includes some 180,000 clones, roughly nine tenths seen only once; the top ten take 1.5% to 2%. V shed 7 bases, J shed 3 bases, and the junction held 7 bases outside the gene matches. CDR1 is SEHNR and CDR2 is FQNEAQ in the germline V gene (reference sequence). The CDR3 is made up of 14 amino acids. Study-wide findings and caveats: Baseline testing showed seropositivity in only 5 or 6 AZD1222 recipients.

The rearrangement links TRBV7-9 to TRBJ2-7; 9 positions agree with TRBD1. Here the sequenced sample was peripheral blood, taken 28 days after the second AZD1222 dose. The TCR originated in an adult who received the AZD1222 COVID-19 vaccine. Here the CDR3 reads CASTSGTGSYEQYF. In DNA, the CDR3 is TGTGCCAGCACCTCCGGGACAGGGAGCTACGAGCAGTACTTC.